This T cell receptor beta chain was obtained from a study of T cell responses to AZD1222 COVID-19 vaccine. V was clipped by 3 bases and J by 6 bases, with 6 bases between them. Germline CDR1 KGHSH, CDR2 LQKENI. The CDR3 is 11 amino acids. This clone was seen only once. Its cognate antigen is unknown. Repertoires were generated with immunoSEQ multiplex PCR, while TCRdb's copy carries only in-frame clones and drops some. Here the sample spans under 200,000 clones, roughly 92% being singletons. Study results and caveats: It should be noted that donors were predominantly white British and more often female, and clonal diversity was possibly underestimated. Across spike, vaccine-associated CD4 TCRs were found, dominant at 160-218 and 743-854.

The sequencing used peripheral blood, collected on day 0 of AZD1222 vaccination. The origin of this receptor is an adult in good health. J is TRBJ2-7 and V is TRBV18; D ambiguous. Here the CDR3 DNA reads TGTGCCAGCTCACCGAGTAGCGAGCAGTACTTC. Residues: CASSPSSEQYF.